This section outlines one T cell receptor (beta chain) sequence together with its context. TCRdb keeps only in-frame clones here, not all; method: immunoSEQ multiplex PCR. The data show fewer than 250,000 clones, approximately 85% seen once. The data originate from a study of blood T cell repertoires in COVID-19. V lost 0 bases to trimming and J lost 14 bases; unmatched junction nucleotides: 7. The V gene's germline CDR1 is LGHNA and CDR2 YSLEER. There are 13 residues in the CDR3. Sequencing was done on a sample of PBMCs or T cells enriched from blood (not recorded which). The TCR sequence derives from a woman aged 45-65 years with acute COVID-19. The chain uses TRBV4-3 and TRBJ2-1; 7 nucleotides agree with TRBD1. CDR3 DNA sequence: TGCGCCAGCAGCCAAGACGCCAGGGACAGAAAGTTCTTC. It encodes CASSQDARDRKFF.